Shown below are 4 T cell receptor beta chains from a single sample sequenced in a study of blood T cell repertoires in COVID-19. Method: immunoSEQ multiplex PCR; TCRdb's copy keeps in-frame clones and lacks some. The data contain approximately 250,000 clones, about 83% of them singletons. Sequencing was done on a sample of peripheral blood. These receptors all come from a man over 45 with acute or convalescent COVID-19.

The chain recombines TRBV5-1 with TRBJ2-7; D remains ambiguous. Germline V gene lookup returns CDR1 SGHRS and CDR2 YFSETQ. V was shortened by 4 bases and J by 2 bases, with 10 bases between the two germline ends. This CDR3 has 13 residues. CDR3 coding DNA: TGCGCCAGCAGCATTTTCACAACCTACGAGCAGTACTTC. This translates into CASSIFTTYEQYF.

This chain uses TRBV11-2 with TRBJ2-2; 9 nucleotides agree with TRBD2. Losses at the gene ends were 4 bases for V and 1 base for J; bases not matched to a gene: 1. Germline-derived CDR1 and CDR2 are SGHAT and FQNNGV. The CDR3 sequence is 15 residues long. The CDR3 reads CASSWTSENTGELFF. Written as DNA, the CDR3 is TGTGCCAGCAGCTGGACTAGCGAGAACACCGGGGAGCTGTTTTTT.

The chain combines TRBV18 with TRBJ1-2; 7 bases match TRBD1. V dropped 4 bases and J dropped 4; count of bases not matched to a gene: 9. Germline V lookup: CDR1 KGHSH, CDR2 LQKENI. This CDR3 has 15 amino acids. The CDR3 nucleotides read TGTGCCAGCTCACTCACCCAACAGGGGTCCTATGGCTACACCTTC. This gives the protein CASSLTQQGSYGYTF.

The chain couples TRBV5-5 to TRBJ1-1; D gene ambiguous. V lost 0 bases to trimming and J lost 1 base, with 4 bases between them. CDR3 length: 13 amino acids. Germline assignment: CDR1 SGHKS and CDR2 YYEKEE (reference sequence). In DNA, the CDR3 is TGTGCCAGCAGCTTGGACACGAACACTGAAGCTTTCTTT. This encodes CASSLDTNTEAFF.